This TCR beta chain originates from a study of Ad26.COV2.S vaccination and SARS-CoV-2 variants. Study summary: Ad26.COV2.S shots went into the muscle once or twice, 56 days apart.

Produced via immunoSEQ multiplex PCR; TCRdb's table is partial and in-frame only. The sample shows some 340,000 clones, about 82% of them seen only once. The CDR3 runs to 12 residues. Trimming shortened V by 7 bases and J by 0 bases, and 9 bases separated the two germline ends. The V gene's germline CDR1 is GTSNPN and CDR2 SVGIG (reference sequence). Described treatment: some 19 received Ad26.COV2.S at low or high dose, single or two shots; five or six received placebo; per-sample allocation not given. Following the first vaccine or placebo injection, samples were taken on day 63. Immunization relied on an Ad26 vector, which expressed Wuhan-strain SARS-CoV-2 spike.

The sequenced sample was peripheral blood, obtained in a trial of Ad26.COV2.S vaccine versus placebo. The sequence derives from a person between 18 and 65 years old who received the Ad26.COV2.S COVID-19 vaccine or a placebo. The V gene is TRBV30, the J gene TRBJ1-2; no reliable D call. CDR3 nucleotide sequence: TGTGCCTACGCACAGTCTAACTATGGCTACACCTTC. Its translation is CAYAQSNYGYTF. The full variable domain, its missing parts supplied by reference TRBV30 and TRBJ1-2, is SQTIHQWPATLVQPVGSPLSLECTVEGTSNPNLYWYRQAAGRGLQLLFYSVGIGQISSEVPQNLSASRPQDRQFILSSKKLLLSDSGFYLCAYAQSNYGYTFGSGTRLTVV.